Sequencing of this T cell receptor (beta chain) was carried out in a study of blood T cells in healthy people across ages. The second PCR ran roughly 7 to 12 cycles with a sample-barcoded 5' primer and J-beta primers. TCRdb independently ran MiXCR on the 5' RACE reads; one entry per CDR3 protein. Found here are 900,000 to 950,000 distinct CDR3 sequences, roughly 29% of them singletons; the top ten hold roughly a tenth. This clonotype showed up many times. Germline CDR1 is SGHRS and CDR2 is YFSETQ. Trimming at V came to 4 bases and at J to 1 base, leaving 3 bases not matched to a gene. The CDR3 is 18 residues long. This sample was shared with a second study, whose subject was T cells of mothers and their children.

The sequenced sample was blood. The TCR comes from a woman aged 40 to 55 in good health. J is TRBJ2-6 and V is TRBV5-1, with 15 bases identical to TRBD2. The CDR3 nucleotides read TGCGCCAGCAGCATGGGACTAGCGGGGGGATCTGGGGCCAACGTCCTGACTTTC. Translation gives CASSMGLAGGSGANVLTF.